This T cell receptor (beta chain) originates from a study of identical twins. V shed 4 bases and J shed 4 bases, with 9 bases lying between them. This CDR3 spans 13 amino acids. In its sample, this clonotype was seen a few times. TCRdb re-called the 5' RACE reads through MiXCR, storing one row per CDR3 protein. The table has 650,000 to 750,000 distinct CDR3 sequences, 21% seen once. These data also featured in a second study, about T cells expressing NK-cell markers.

This TCR was recovered from a woman aged 18-30 years in good health. The specimen was PBMCs. The chain carries TRBV12-3 or TRBV12-4 and TRBJ2-3; no definite D call. The CDR3 nucleotides are TGTGCCAGCAGTTCCCTCATTCCAGATACGCAGTATTTT. Translated: CASSSLIPDTQYF.